Listed here is a single TCR beta chain. Its antigen has not been determined. The record has no base qualities; no much larger clone is one base away. The cohort consisted of fewer than 700 healthy bone marrow donors. Cohort members were all nominally healthy when sampled, although unrecorded immune exposures were likely present. The donor was CMV seronegative and belonged to the group of approximately 320 seronegative cohort members. Each donor provided a peripheral blood sample, and peripheral blood mononuclear cells were used for TCR beta sequencing. The Qiagen DNeasy Blood Extraction Kit was used to extract genomic DNA from the blood cell samples. The receptor library was made with the immunoSEQ multiplex PCR assay. A mixture of 60 forward primers for TCR Vbeta segments and 13 reverse primers for TCR Jbeta segments was used in the multiplex PCR. The CDR3 region of rearranged TCR beta genes was amplified from genomic DNA with a multiplex PCR assay. The Illumina HiSeq System was used to sequence the amplified TCR beta libraries as 87-base-pair reads. The paper's processing steps were these. A later analysis counted tens of millions of unique TCR beta chains across the 666 repertoires, and 9.5 million to 11 million of these chains were shared by at least two donors. Raw reads were error-corrected and collapsed into unique sequences by a nearest-neighbor algorithm in which closely related sequences were merged to remove PCR and sequencing errors. V, D and J gene segments were assigned by aligning CDR3 sequences to IMGT reference sequences. For a sequence to be retained, a match of at least six nucleotides to both a V gene segment and a J gene segment was required. Rearrangements were called productive when the CDR3 lacked stop codons and stayed in frame with V and J; all others were non-productive. CDR3 was defined by IMGT convention, running from the second conserved V-encoded cysteine to the conserved J-encoded phenylalanine. The earlier analysis of about 530 of the donors excluded any sequence lacking an unambiguous match to a single V gene segment. An earlier analysis of fewer than 650 of the donors classified V segments as functional when productive rearrangements were above 56.7% and as segregating when the standard deviation between donors was above 5%. A statistical classification framework was developed to diagnose cytomegalovirus status using the catalog of TCR beta chain sequences. V and J gene assignment, in a later analysis, came from comparing TCR nucleotide sequences with IMGT/GENE-DB human TR gene sequences. In a later analysis, CDR3 sequences and most-parsimonious VDJ recombination scenarios were assigned using the TCRdist pipeline. In a later analysis, every TCR beta chain was defined by the combination of its CDR3 amino acid sequence and its V-gene family, and reads without a unique V-gene family were dropped. A later analysis removed several hundred highly shared, low-generation-probability nucleotide sequences to deal with suspected cross-contamination and a sequencing artifact. In a later analysis, a clonal expansion index was calculated for each public chain from normalized within-repertoire ranks of inferred template counts. In a later analysis, generation probabilities were computed using a VDJ recombination model fitted to out-of-frame rearrangements, and the results were checked against IGoR. In a later analysis, TCR-TCR, TCR-HLA and TCR-CMV co-occurrence was scored with hypergeometric tests, and a repertoire-size bias correction was applied to TCR pairs. A later analysis estimated false discovery rates by permuting HLA or CMV assignments 20 times. In a later analysis, co-occurring TCRs were grouped using DBSCAN, with TCRdist sequence similarity added in when clustering inside HLA-allele-positive subsets. Repertoires with fewer than 30,000 or more than 120,000 public chains, plus five repertoires with anomalous nucleotide sharing, were excluded from co-occurrence clustering. The immuneACCESS repertoire file appears here via TCRdb, limited to in-frame rearrangements. These files lack a portion of the clones; in checked studies, under half of the deficit traces to unresolved V genes, and the cause of the others is not known. Clone size and the V and J calls come from that table; the DNA yielded D and trimming. Recorded for this sample are hundreds of thousands of clones; around four fifths of them occurred a single time. Of the sample, 3.8% falls within the top ten clones.

This sample was taken from a study of cytomegalovirus exposure and HLA in healthy donors (TCRdb year 2017). The study in broad terms: In an earlier analysis of roughly 500 of the donors, 276 Gb of sequence data and 100 million or so unique TCR beta sequences from 180 million or so T cells were reported. An early release that covered approximately 600 HLA-typed donors contained 300 to 350 gigabases of sequencing data and tens of millions of unique TCR sequences. Of the approximately 400 genotyped donors, around 81% fell in the genetic ancestry cluster associated with self-reported Caucasian donors. The study was designed to test whether signatures of past pathogen exposure could be identified by cataloging public T cell receptors. Using immunosequencing, the study profiled T cell repertoires from 666 subjects and related those repertoires to cytomegalovirus serostatus. In addition to the first cohort of hundreds of subjects, a separate validation cohort of 120 different subjects was used. To predict cytomegalovirus infection status, the study combined high-throughput TCR immunosequencing, statistical association of individual TCRs with disease status, and machine learning. To study patterns of TCR occurrence, a later analysis re-analyzed previously published TCR beta repertoires from 600 to 750 donors and added high-resolution HLA genotyping. Rather than drawing on any new phenotypic data, the later analysis identified candidate immune exposures from TCR beta sequences and the way those sequences occurred across donors. To decide whether each TCR beta V gene segment behaved as functional or pseudogenic, an earlier analysis of fewer than 750 of the donors relied on high-throughput TCR beta sequencing. Donor age, sex, ethnicity and CMV serostatus were compiled alongside the repertoire data. A later genetic analysis used genome-wide SNP genotypes for about 65% of the roughly 670 donors, treating that subset as a discovery cohort. All discovery cohort repertoires had been generated on a single sequencing platform. HLA typing covered class I and class II loci at four-digit resolution. The number of donors typed differed by locus, with about 629-630 for A, B, C, DRB1 and DQB1, around 500 for DQA1, 600 to 610 for DPA1, and around 430 for DPB1. A handful of DR-DQ haplotypes were handled as single units for association and clustering because linkage in the cohort was strong. On average, 235,054 unique TCR beta nucleotide sequences were sequenced per donor among fewer than 500 genotyped donors of the cohort, with roughly 20% of those sequences being non-productive. Study-wide conclusions, independent of this receptor: V-gene and J-gene trimming of TCR beta chains was associated with a missense DCLRE1C variant in a later genetic analysis, and the association was replicated in an independent cohort. Because counts were too low, seventeen rarely observed V segments, including chromosome 9 orphons, were excluded from the earlier analysis of around 640 of the donors. A later analysis found that TCR association rates varied across HLA loci, with DRB1 alleles showing the most associated TCRs and HLA-C alleles the fewest. Sequencing depth was assumed to be roughly uniform across donors in the presence/absence analyses, though that assumption may not hold. In a later analysis, HLA-associated TCR beta chains were found to be more clonally expanded and to have lower generation probabilities than equally common non-associated chains. In both the original and validation cohorts, the classifier was reported to diagnose cytomegalovirus status with high specificity and sensitivity. In vitro tests confirmed that a few of the cytomegalovirus-associated TCR beta chains recognize cytomegalovirus antigens. A further reported finding was that TCR beta sequences accurately predicted the HLA-A and HLA-B alleles for most subjects in the first cohort. A later analysis found that most CMV-associated TCR beta chains appeared HLA-restricted, with HLA associations seemingly driven largely by CMV exposure. The 87-base-pair reads could not distinguish some IMGT-functional V segments, including TRBV6-2 and TRBV6-3, so those segments were excluded. Broadly in line with IMGT annotations, most TCR beta V segments showed up in productive rearrangements about 90% or about 30% of the time in an earlier analysis of approximately 600 of the donors. When HLA alleles, especially DR and DQ, strongly co-occurred, TCR associations were difficult to assign to individual alleles. Correlated functional status among segregating V segments might reflect linkage disequilibrium, but an unknown experimental factor could not be ruled out. The study gave a list of 150 to 200 TCR beta chains associated with cytomegalovirus. The authors suggested that the approach could potentially be extended to other disease states and immunological phenotypes. A cluster of highly shared sequence variants was judged likely to be a technical artifact of the sequencing pipeline. The only immune exposure information available for the cohort was CMV serostatus. In this cohort, only TCR beta chains were sequenced, and detectable features were limited by the absence of alpha or paired-chain data. In a later analysis, around 17,000 TCR beta sequences were associated with specific HLA alleles at a false discovery rate of 0.05. A later genetic analysis reported fewer N-insertions in productive TCRs among donors in an Asian-associated ancestry cluster than the roughly 690-donor mean. According to a later analysis, parvovirus B19, influenza, CMV and Epstein-Barr virus appeared linked to several top co-occurrence clusters. Across donors, most TCR sequences were observed very rarely, whereas some public TCRs were present in many individuals. HLA typing was unavailable for some donors at each locus, so association tests used only the typed subset.

Trimming accounts for 5 bases at V and 7 bases at J, while the number of junction bases matched to no gene is 7. The germline V gene sets CDR1 to MNHEY and CDR2 to SVGAGI. The CDR3 contains 15 residues, cysteine and phenylalanine counted. The entry retains the CDR3 DNA only, 45 bases that are in frame from base 1. Sequencing was performed on PBMCs. The chain is encoded by TRBV6-5 joined to TRBJ2-2, with 10 bases aligning to TRBD2. The clonotype was recovered from a male donor in good health and CMV-seronegative. The nucleotide sequence reads as follows: TGTGCCAGCAGTGCTAGCGGGAGATTCTACGGGGAGCTGTTTTTT. This sequence encodes CASSASGRFYGELFF.